One and the same sample provided the 30 T cell receptor beta chains below, sequenced in a study of blood T cell repertoires in COVID-19. Using immunoSEQ multiplex PCR, the repertoire was profiled, and TCRdb retains in-frame clones only, with some absent. The table has more than 250,000 clones, under 90% seen once. The sequenced material came from peripheral blood. The receptors originated from a human donor in a cohort sampled during active COVID-19.

This clone was counted only a few times. The CDR3 sequence: CASSPQLLNTEAFF. The CDR3 DNA reads as TGTGCCAGCAGCCCACAGCTACTGAACACTGAAGCTTTCTTT. V usage is TRBV5-5 and J usage is TRBJ1-1; unclear D gene. Trimming stripped 4 bases from V and 0 bases from J, with 10 bases between. CDR3 size: 14 residues. Germline V lookup: CDR1 SGHKS, CDR2 YYEKEE (reference sequence).

The rearrangement links TRBV4-2 to TRBJ2-4; TRBD2 matches at 12 bases. Germline V gives CDR1 LGHNA, CDR2 YNFKEQ. J was trimmed by 7 bases and V by 4 bases; bases with no gene match: 8. The CDR3 runs 16 residues. In nucleotides, the CDR3 is TGTGCCAGCAGCCTAGGGGACGGGACTAGCGGGAACATTCAGTACTTC. This translates into CASSLGDGTSGNIQYF.

J is TRBJ1-3 and V is TRBV28, with D unclear. The CDR3 totals 16 residues. Germline lookup yields CDR1 MDHEN and CDR2 SYDVKM. V dropped 4 bases and J dropped 0 bases, with 13 bases sitting between them. The CDR3 sequence: CASSWRSPSSGNTIYF. In nucleotides, the CDR3 is TGTGCCAGCAGTTGGCGGTCACCTAGCTCTGGAAACACCATATATTTT.

In its sample, this clone was seen a few times. The chain recombines TRBV5-1 with TRBJ2-1; a possible D gene is TRBD1 (6 bases). CDR3 length: 13 residues. V lost 4 bases and J 5 bases, leaving 10 bases between the germline ends. Germline V CDR1 and CDR2: SGHRS, YFSETQ. The CDR3 DNA reads as TGCGCCAGCAGCCCCACAGGGAACAATGAGCAGTTCTTC. Translation: CASSPTGNNEQFF.

CDR3 amino acids: CASSSRRVDNSPLHF. The CDR3 DNA sequence: TGTGCCAGCAGCTCCCGAAGAGTTGATAATTCACCCCTCCACTTT. The chain carries TRBV11-2 and TRBJ1-6; D uncertain. V lost 4 bases and J 5 bases, leaving 12 bases between the germline ends. CDR3 length: 15 amino acids. Germline CDR1 reads SGHAT; CDR2 reads FQNNGV.

V and J are TRBV6-2 or TRBV6-3 and TRBJ2-7; no reliable D call. V was shortened by 4 bases and J by 2 bases, with 9 bases between the two germline ends. Germline V gives CDR1 MNHEY, CDR2 SVGEGT. The CDR3 is made up of 13 amino acids. The CDR3 loop reads CASSLVVPYEQYF. The CDR3 bases are TGTGCCAGCAGTTTAGTAGTGCCCTACGAGCAGTACTTC.

The CDR3 is CASSKAGVYNEQFF. Here the CDR3 DNA reads TGTGCCAGCAGCAAAGCGGGGGTATACAATGAGCAGTTCTTC. This chain connects TRBV9 to TRBJ2-1; TRBD2 agrees at 8 bases. The CDR3 consists of 14 residues. With 4 bases clipped from V and 4 bases from J, the junction kept 4 bases outside the gene matches. Germline-derived CDR1 and CDR2 are SGDLS and YYNGEE.

About this clone itself: Other DNA sequences in this specimen translate into the identical CDR3. The genes are TRBV9 and TRBJ2-7; the D is unclear. Trimming removed 0 bases from V and 4 bases from J, with 11 bases in between. From germline, CDR1 is SGDLS and CDR2 YYNGEE. The CDR3 is 14 amino acids. The chain's CDR3 is CASSVVGSSYEQYF. The CDR3 coding sequence is TGTGCCAGCAGCGTAGTTGGTAGCAGTTACGAGCAGTACTTC.

This sequence joins TRBV29-1 and TRBJ2-1; D remains ambiguous. The CDR3 extends over 12 amino acids. Germline values: CDR1 SQVTM, CDR2 ANQGSEA. Trimming took 7 bases from V and 4 from J, leaving 11 bases between them. DNA for the CDR3: TGCAGCGCCTGGCTACTATACAATGAGCAGTTCTTC. Its translation: CSAWLLYNEQFF.

A single count supports this clone. The chain joins TRBV5-1 to TRBJ2-7, with TRBD1 as a possible D gene (7 bases). The CDR3 covers 18 residues. The V and J ends lost 0 bases and 4 bases respectively, with 23 bases between them. Germline-derived CDR1 and CDR2 are SGHRS and YFSETQ. The CDR3 region has the DNA TGCGCCAGCAGCTTGGGGGCCCTTAGGAGGGGGCAGAGGTACGAGCAGTACTTC. It codes for CASSLGALRRGQRYEQYF.

The chain is built from TRBV5-1 and TRBJ2-7; 14 positions agree with TRBD2. V shed 4 bases, J shed 6 bases, and the junction held 6 bases outside the gene matches. Per germline, CDR1 SGHRS and CDR2 YFSETQ. The CDR3 is 15 amino acids. In nucleotides, the CDR3 is TGCGCCAGCAGCCCGCCGGGACTAGCGGGAGCCGAGCAGTACTTC. As protein: CASSPPGLAGAEQYF. The complete variable domain, with remaining parts taken from reference TRBV5-1 and TRBJ2-7, reads KAGVTQTPRYLIKTRGQQVTLSCSPISGHRSVSWYQQTPGQGLQFLFEYFSETQRNKGNFPGRFSGRQFSNSRSEMNVSTLELGDSALYLCASSPPGLAGAEQYFGPGTRLTVT.

In DNA form, the CDR3 reads TGTGCCAGCAGCCAAGGCGCGGGGGAAGAGACCCAGTACTTC. It translates to CASSQGAGEETQYF. The gene calls are TRBV4-2 and TRBJ2-5; 7 nucleotides align to TRBD2. The CDR3 covers 14 residues. Germline V lookup: CDR1 LGHNA, CDR2 YNFKEQ. The V gene end was trimmed by 1 base and the J gene end by 3 bases; junction bases not matched to a gene: 2.

This clone has a handful of counts. The rearrangement links TRBV2 to TRBJ2-1, with TRBD2 matching over 7 bases. The CDR3 sequence is 15 residues long. The V segment lost 6 bases and the J segment 2 bases; nucleotides outside the gene matches: 7. In germline, CDR1 is SNHLY, CDR2 FYNNEI. CDR3 bases: TGTGCCAGCAGCGGAGCGGGGCTCACCTACAATGAGCAGTTCTTC. It encodes CASSGAGLTYNEQFF.

The chain uses TRBV29-1 and TRBJ2-6; D is possibly TRBD1 (5 bases). Germline loops: CDR1 SQVTM, CDR2 ANQGSEA. This CDR3 is 14 amino acids long. V was pared by 8 bases and J by 2 bases, with 13 bases between. Written as DNA, the CDR3 is TGCAGCATCAACCAGGGCGCTGGGGCCAACGTCCTGACTTTC. This gives the protein CSINQGAGANVLTF.

V is TRBV9 and J is TRBJ2-1, with 12 bases identical to TRBD2. The V and J ends lost 0 bases and 5 bases, in that order; junction bases with no gene match: 3. The CDR3 spans 16 residues. CDR1 SGDLS and CDR2 YYNGEE come from the germline V gene. DNA for the CDR3: TGTGCCAGCAGCGTAGAGTCTAGCGGGAGGGACAATGAGCAGTTCTTC. Translating it yields CASSVESSGRDNEQFF.

The chain combines TRBV7-2 with TRBJ1-4; D gene unclear. CDR3 length: 15 amino acids. Per the germline V gene, CDR1 is SGHTA and CDR2 is FQGNSA. Trimming took 1 base from V and 1 from J, leaving 7 bases between them. This CDR3 reads CASSLDPVTNEKLFF. The CDR3 DNA sequence: TGTGCCAGCAGCTTAGATCCGGTAACTAATGAAAAACTGTTTTTT. The variable domain in full, with the rest retrieved from reference TRBV7-2 and TRBJ1-4, is GAGVSQSPSNKVTEKGKDVELRCDPISGHTALYWYRQSLGQGLEFLIYFQGNSAPDKSGLPSDRFSAERTGGSVSTLTIQRTQQEDSAVYLCASSLDPVTNEKLFFGSGTQLSVL.

This clone showed up just a few times. This chain links TRBV6-9 with TRBJ2-7; 9 bases are shared with TRBD2. After removal of 4 bases from V and 6 bases from J, the junction contained 7 bases not matched to a gene. The germline gives CDR1 MNHGY, CDR2 SVAAGI. The length of the CDR3 is 14 residues. The CDR3 DNA is TGTGCCAGCAGTTTTATAGCGGGAGTTGCCGAGCAGTACTTC. It translates to CASSFIAGVAEQYF.

This clone was seen more than once but under ten times. The chain couples TRBV28 to TRBJ1-6, with D possibly matching TRBD1 (5 bases). This CDR3 comprises 16 residues. Trimming stripped 6 bases from V and 0 bases from J, with 12 bases between. CDR1 is MDHEN, CDR2 SYDVKM, per germline. The CDR3 protein is CASRSSDSSYNSPLHF. In DNA form, the CDR3 reads TGTGCCAGCAGATCCTCCGACAGCTCCTATAATTCACCCCTCCACTTT.

V and J are TRBV7-8 and TRBJ2-7; 16 nucleotides agree with TRBD2. Germline CDR1 SGHVS, CDR2 FQNEAQ. Trimming removed 4 bases from V and 7 bases from J; junction bases left unmatched: 7. This CDR3 has 16 amino acids. CDR3 DNA sequence: TGTGCCAGCAGCTCGGGGACTAGCGGGAGGGCCGGGGAGCAGTACTTC. Its protein product is CASSSGTSGRAGEQYF.

This clone was recorded a few times. This chain joins TRBV6-4 and TRBJ2-7; 7 bases agree with TRBD1. J was trimmed by 3 bases and V by 5 bases; bases with no gene match: 4. Germline assignment: CDR1 MRHNA and CDR2 SNTAGT. This CDR3 has 13 amino acids. DNA of the CDR3: TGTGCCAGCAGTCGGACAGGTCTCTACGAGCAGTACTTC. Its translation: CASSRTGLYEQYF.

The rearrangement joins TRBV2 to TRBJ1-2; D gene unclear. With 7 bases removed from V and 7 bases from J, the gap between germline ends came to 16 bases. The CDR3 consists of 13 residues. Per germline, CDR1 SNHLY and CDR2 FYNNEI. CDR3 sequence reads: CASTKTHTGGYTF. The CDR3 DNA reads as TGTGCCAGCACGAAAACCCATACCGGTGGCTACACCTTC. The full variable domain, rest sourced from reference TRBV2 and TRBJ1-2, is EPEVTQTPSHQVTQMGQEVILRCVPISNHLYFYWYRQILGQKVEFLVSFYNNEISEKSEIFDDQFSVERPDGSNFTLKIRSTKLEDSAMYFCASTKTHTGGYTFGSGTRLTVV.

This clone was observed at least ten times. The V and J genes are TRBV7-6 and TRBJ2-7; TRBD1 aligns across 11 bases. The CDR3 loop spans 17 amino acids. The ends lost 1 base at V and 3 bases at J; junction bases unmatched: 8. Germline assignment: CDR1 SGHVS and CDR2 FNYEAQ. In DNA, the CDR3 is TGTGCCAGCAGCTTAGGGACGGGACAGGGGGTGGACTACGAGCAGTACTTC. This sequence encodes CASSLGTGQGVDYEQYF.

The V and J genes are TRBV4-2 and TRBJ1-6, with a weak D call TRBD1 (5 bases). The CDR3 is made up of 16 amino acids. In germline, CDR1 is LGHNA, CDR2 YNFKEQ. V lost 1 base and J lost 3, with 10 bases in between. The CDR3, as DNA: TGTGCCAGCAGCCAAGCGCCTAGGGGCTATAATTCACCCCTCCACTTT. This codes for CASSQAPRGYNSPLHF.

In the case of this clone: The sample holds other DNA sequences that translate to the same CDR3. The chain links TRBV5-1 to TRBJ2-1; tentative D call: TRBD2 (6 bases). Germline V gene sequence: CDR1 SGHRS, CDR2 YFSETQ. The CDR3 runs 14 residues. The V end lost 2 bases, the J end lost 2 bases, and 8 bases lay between the germline ends. The CDR3 loop reads CASSFGGTYNEQFF. CDR3 sequence (DNA): TGCGCCAGCAGCTTTGGCGGGACCTACAATGAGCAGTTCTTC. Supplemented by reference TRBV5-1 and TRBJ2-1, the full variable domain reads KAGVTQTPRYLIKTRGQQVTLSCSPISGHRSVSWYQQTPGQGLQFLFEYFSETQRNKGNFPGRFSGRQFSNSRSEMNVSTLELGDSALYLCASSFGGTYNEQFFGPGTRLTVL.

The chain has TRBV5-1 and TRBJ2-5; tentative D call: TRBD1 (7 bases). The germline gives CDR1 SGHRS, CDR2 YFSETQ. This CDR3 contains 15 residues. Trimming pared 3 bases from V and 7 bases from J, leaving 19 bases between. The CDR3: CASSWRDSPSGTQYF. The CDR3 region has the DNA TGCGCCAGCAGCTGGAGGGACAGTCCAAGTGGGACCCAGTACTTC.

The J gene is TRBJ2-3, the V gene TRBV2; 8 bases line up with TRBD1. The CDR3 spans 16 residues. Germline CDR1 is SNHLY and CDR2 is FYNNEI. V lost 5 bases and J lost 4; bases outside the gene matches: 11. The CDR3 spells CASSPRDRTRADTQYF. DNA of the CDR3: TGTGCCAGCAGTCCGAGGGACAGGACAAGGGCAGATACGCAGTATTTT.

The chain combines TRBV13 with TRBJ2-1; TRBD2 aligns across 9 bases. The CDR3 is 15 residues long. Germline V lookup: CDR1 PRHDT, CDR2 FYEKMQ (reference sequence). Germline trimming cut 1 base from V and 6 bases from J; bases unmatched to any gene: 4. For the CDR3, the DNA is TGTGCCAGCAGCTTAGAGAGCGGGAGGACCAATGAGCAGTTCTTC. Amino acids: CASSLESGRTNEQFF.

The chain carries TRBV29-1 and TRBJ2-1, with a tentative D call TRBD2 (6 bases). Germline V gene data show CDR1 as SQVTM and CDR2 as ANQGSEA. V was shortened by 7 bases and J by 3 bases, with 10 bases between the two germline ends. CDR3 length: 12 residues. CDR3 amino acids: CSGSGVYNEQFF. CDR3 nucleotides: TGCAGCGGTAGCGGAGTCTACAATGAGCAGTTCTTC.

The chain carries TRBV29-1 and TRBJ1-1; a weak D match, TRBD1 (6 bases). Per the germline V gene, CDR1 is SQVTM and CDR2 is ANQGSEA. The CDR3 runs to 14 residues. V was shortened by 1 base and J by 3 bases, with 12 bases between the two germline ends. The CDR3 nucleotides read TGCAGCGTTGAAGTAGGAGGGGGGGACACTGAAGCTTTCTTT. It codes for CSVEVGGGDTEAFF. The variable domain in full, completed from reference TRBV29-1 and TRBJ1-1, reads SAVISQKPSRDICQRGTSLTIQCQVDSQVTMMFWYRQQPGQSLTLIATANQGSEATYESGFVIDKFPISRPNLTFSTLTVSNMSPEDSSIYLCSVEVGGGDTEAFFGQGTRLTVV.

The chain couples TRBV5-1 to TRBJ1-4, with D tentatively TRBD1 (5 bases). The CDR3 sequence is 15 residues long. V was pared by 4 bases and J by 7 bases, with 17 bases between. Looked up from germline, CDR1 is SGHRS and CDR2 is YFSETQ. The CDR3 loop reads CASSPKGKVSEKLFF. For the CDR3, the DNA is TGCGCCAGCAGCCCGAAGGGGAAGGTGAGTGAAAAACTGTTTTTT. The complete variable domain, with remaining parts taken from reference TRBV5-1 and TRBJ1-4, reads KAGVTQTPRYLIKTRGQQVTLSCSPISGHRSVSWYQQTPGQGLQFLFEYFSETQRNKGNFPGRFSGRQFSNSRSEMNVSTLELGDSALYLCASSPKGKVSEKLFFGSGTQLSVL.